Listed here are 25 T cell receptor beta chains from one sample, sequenced in a study of T-cell memory formation after mild COVID-19. TCRdb analysed the 5' RACE reads with MiXCR anew, one entry per CDR3 protein. This sample has nearly 250,000 distinct CDR3 sequences, with roughly 14% found just once. The sequencing sample was made of PBMCs or a T cell subset sorted from them (not recorded which). The source is an adult woman who had mild COVID-19 (a few samples of this study predate the infection). Cell type and time point are not known.

This chain joins TRBV7-9 and TRBJ2-1; 7 bases are a match to TRBD1. V lost 5 bases, J lost 8 bases, and 9 bases stayed unmatched. The CDR3 runs 14 residues. Per the germline V gene, CDR1 is SEHNR and CDR2 is FQNEAQ (reference sequence). The CDR3 DNA reads TGTGCCAGCAGCACGAGGGGGCCAACACATGAGCAGTTCTTC. Translation: CASSTRGPTHEQFF.

This clonotype turned up a few times. This chain uses TRBV20-1 with TRBJ2-3; a weak D match, TRBD2 (5 bases). The CDR3 spans 14 residues. CDR1 is DFQATT and CDR2 is SNEGSKA in the germline V gene (reference sequence). The V end was cut by 8 bases, the J end by 2 bases, with 17 bases between. CDR3 DNA: TGCAGTATACGGCCGGGGATCACCACAGATACGCAGTATTTT. Residues: CSIRPGITTDTQYF.

There are a few counts of this clonotype. This chain links TRBV12-3 or TRBV12-4 with TRBJ1-2, with no clear D. V shed 2 bases and J shed 4 bases, with 11 bases lying between them. CDR3 length: 14 amino acids. The CDR3 DNA reads TGTGCCAGCAGTTTATCGGGCGGGGTCTATGGCTACACCTTC. It specifies CASSLSGGVYGYTF.

The chain couples TRBV9 to TRBJ2-2; no definite D call. The CDR3 runs 15 residues. V was clipped by 0 bases and J by 4 bases, with 10 bases between them. Germline V CDR1 and CDR2: SGDLS, YYNGEE. DNA of the CDR3: TGTGCCAGCAGCGTAGCGGGCCGCCTCACCGGGGAGCTGTTTTTT. It specifies CASSVAGRLTGELFF.

This clonotype was detected only a few times. This chain links TRBV20-1 with TRBJ2-2; 7 bases are a match to TRBD2. The CDR3 extends over 17 amino acids. V was pared by 2 bases and J by 5 bases, with 14 bases of the junction left unmatched. The germline V gene has CDR1 DFQATT and CDR2 SNEGSKA (reference sequence). As DNA, the CDR3 is TGCAGTGCTAGACCCTCCCTGGTAGCGGGTGGGACCGGGGAGCTGTTTTTT. Translating gives CSARPSLVAGGTGELFF.

This clonotype was observed a few times. CDR3 amino acids: CAWKAWTGNTGELFF. CDR3 DNA sequence: TGTGCCTGGAAAGCGTGGACGGGGAACACCGGGGAGCTGTTTTTT. The chain has TRBV30 and TRBJ2-2; the D is unclear. Trimming took 4 bases from V and 1 from J, leaving 13 bases between them. Germline V gene lookup returns CDR1 GTSNPN and CDR2 SVGIG (reference sequence). The CDR3 has 15 residues.

This clonotype was seen a handful of times. V usage is TRBV20-1 and J usage is TRBJ2-3; 12 bases are shared with TRBD1. V lost 5 bases, J lost 6 bases, and 6 bases stayed unmatched. Germline CDR1 is DFQATT and CDR2 is SNEGSKA (reference sequence). The CDR3 runs 14 residues. CDR3 protein: CSAGDRGRGDTQYF. The CDR3, as DNA: TGCAGTGCTGGGGACAGGGGGCGAGGTGATACGCAGTATTTT.

The rearrangement links TRBV6-5 to TRBJ2-7, with a possible D match to TRBD1 (6 bases). V lost 6 bases and J 5 bases, leaving 20 bases between the germline ends. The CDR3 totals 15 residues. CDR1 MNHEY and CDR2 SVGAGI come from the germline V gene. The CDR3 DNA sequence: TGTGCCAGCAGCCCCTATTCTGGGGGCATCGACGAGCAGTACTTC. Amino acid sequence: CASSPYSGGIDEQYF.

This clonotype has just a few counts. The CDR3 DNA sequence: TGTGCCAGCAGTCTTTCAGACACTGAAGCTTTCTTT. This gives the protein CASSLSDTEAFF. This chain links TRBV3-1 with TRBJ1-1, with D uncertain. V lost 6 bases and J 3 bases, leaving 8 bases between the germline ends. CDR3 size: 12 residues. In germline, CDR1 is LGHDT, CDR2 YNNKEL (reference sequence).

This rearrangement joins TRBV5-8 to TRBJ2-7; the match to TRBD1 covers 7 bases. V was pared by 0 bases and J by 5 bases, with 8 bases of the junction left unmatched. This CDR3 spans 15 amino acids. The germline gives CDR1 SGHTS, CDR2 YDEGEE. CDR3 sequence: CASSLALVGGHEQYF. CDR3 sequence (DNA): TGTGCCAGCAGCTTGGCGCTGGTAGGGGGCCACGAGCAGTACTTC.

In this sample, this clonotype turned up a few times. This chain links TRBV2 with TRBJ1-2; 7 bases are shared with TRBD1. The V gene's germline CDR1 is SNHLY and CDR2 FYNNEI. This CDR3 region has 15 residues. J gave up 0 bases and V 3 bases, and 4 bases lay outside the gene matches. In DNA, the CDR3 is TGTGCCAGCAGTGAGTCTCAGGGGGCTAACTATGGCTACACCTTC. Protein product: CASSESQGANYGYTF.

This clonotype was seen only a few times. This rearrangement joins TRBV10-3 to TRBJ2-4; 11 bases match TRBD1. V was pared by 7 bases and J by 1 base, with 6 bases of the junction left unmatched. CDR3 length: 16 residues. Germline lookup yields CDR1 ENHRY and CDR2 SYGVKD. The CDR3 region is CAIIPGQGAAKNIQYF. In nucleotides, the CDR3 is TGTGCCATCATCCCCGGACAGGGGGCGGCCAAAAACATTCAGTACTTC.

There are a few counts of this clonotype. The gene calls are TRBV7-8 and TRBJ1-5; D is uncertain. Germline lookup yields CDR1 SGHVS and CDR2 FQNEAQ. The CDR3 sequence is 15 residues long. Trimming stripped 3 bases from V and 3 bases from J, with 12 bases between. The chain's CDR3 is CASSLEGFNNQPQHF. CDR3 sequence (DNA): TGTGCCAGCAGCTTGGAAGGGTTTAACAATCAGCCCCAGCATTTT.

Only a few counts were recorded for this clonotype. This chain uses TRBV5-1 with TRBJ2-5; TRBD1 agrees at 7 bases. Germline CDR1 SGHRS, CDR2 YFSETQ. This CDR3 has 15 amino acids. After removal of 0 bases from V and 4 bases from J, the junction contained 6 bases not matched to a gene. The CDR3 nucleotides read TGCGCCAGCAGCTTGGAAATGGACAGGATAGAGACCCAGTACTTC. Translated: CASSLEMDRIETQYF.

This clonotype has more than one count but fewer than ten. The chain uses TRBV7-9 and TRBJ1-4; D unclear. Germline CDR1 is SEHNR and CDR2 is FQNEAQ (reference sequence). Trimming took 2 bases from V and 5 from J, leaving 9 bases between them. The CDR3 is 14 residues long. The CDR3 DNA is TGTGCCAGCAGCTTAACTCCCGGGAATGAAAAACTGTTTTTT. This gives the protein CASSLTPGNEKLFF. Full variable domain (missing parts from reference TRBV7-9 and TRBJ1-4): DTGVSQNPRHKITKRGQNVTFRCDPISEHNRLYWYRQTLGQGPEFLTYFQNEAQLEKSRLLSDRFSAERPKGSFSTLEIQRTEQGDSAMYLCASSLTPGNEKLFFGSGTQLSVL.

The genes are TRBV4-1 and TRBJ1-2, with D maybe TRBD1 (5 bases). Trimming shortened V by 1 base and J by 3 bases, and 12 bases separated the two germline ends. The germline V gene encodes CDR1 MGHRA and CDR2 YSYEKL. This CDR3 has 15 residues. CDR3 loop: CASSQGETGDYGYTF. CDR3 DNA: TGCGCCAGCAGCCAAGGGGAAACAGGAGACTATGGCTACACCTTC.

A few counts support this clonotype. The chain links TRBV14 to TRBJ2-1, with 8 nucleotides matching TRBD1. CDR3 length: 15 amino acids. After removal of 5 bases from V and 3 bases from J, the junction contained 6 bases not matched to a gene. Germline V gene sequence: CDR1 SGHDN, CDR2 FVKESK. The CDR3 is CASSEITGGYNEQFF. The CDR3 DNA is TGTGCCAGCAGCGAAATTACAGGGGGCTACAATGAGCAGTTCTTC.

The J gene is TRBJ2-1, the V gene TRBV5-1, with TRBD2 as a possible D gene (6 bases). Germline values: CDR1 SGHRS, CDR2 YFSETQ. The V end lost 3 bases, the J end lost 0 bases, and 16 bases lay between the germline ends. This CDR3 comprises 17 residues. The CDR3, as DNA: TGCGCCAGCAGCTGGGGGGTAGCGGAGGGCTCCTACAATGAGCAGTTCTTC. This sequence encodes CASSWGVAEGSYNEQFF.

This clonotype has a handful of counts. Here the CDR3 reads CASSSGQGMGNEQYF. The CDR3 nucleotides are TGTGCCAGCAGCTCGGGACAGGGGATGGGTAACGAGCAGTACTTC. This rearrangement joins TRBV3-1 to TRBJ2-7, with 10 bases lining up with TRBD1. CDR3 length: 15 residues. Germline CDR1 reads LGHDT; CDR2 reads YNNKEL (reference sequence). J gave up 5 bases and V 5 bases, and 9 bases lay outside the gene matches.

The V gene is TRBV7-2, the J gene TRBJ1-2; D not resolved. CDR3 length: 13 amino acids. The V end lost 5 bases, the J end lost 1 base, and 8 bases lay between the germline ends. The germline CDR1 and CDR2 sequences are SGHTA and FQGNSA. As DNA, the CDR3 is TGTGCCAGCAGCCCACAGTATAACTATGGCTACACCTTC. Its translation: CASSPQYNYGYTF.

This clonotype has at least ten counts. V and J are TRBV12-3 or TRBV12-4 and TRBJ2-3; D ambiguous. V was trimmed by 5 bases and J by 2 bases, leaving 11 bases between them. The CDR3 consists of 14 residues. CDR3 bases: TGTGCCAGCAGTCGTCGTCAAATCACAGATACGCAGTATTTT. Its protein product is CASSRRQITDTQYF.

This clonotype was seen more than once but under ten times. V is TRBV11-2 and J is TRBJ2-2; 7 bases fit TRBD1. The CDR3 is 16 amino acids. With V trimmed by 5 bases and J by 4 bases, 10 bases remained unmatched. Germline-derived CDR1 and CDR2 are SGHAT and FQNNGV. The CDR3 DNA sequence: TGTGCCAGCAGCACAAGGGGGCAGGGGAGCACCGGGGAGCTGTTTTTT. The encoded protein is CASSTRGQGSTGELFF.

This sequence joins TRBV2 and TRBJ2-7; 8 bases line up with TRBD1. Germline values: CDR1 SNHLY, CDR2 FYNNEI. The length of the CDR3 is 15 residues. With 6 bases clipped from V and 0 bases from J, the junction kept 7 bases outside the gene matches. The CDR3 region has the DNA TGTGCCAGCAGGAGGGGGACAGGTGCCTCCTACGAGCAGTACGTC. Translation gives CASRRGTGASYEQYV.

The chain couples TRBV6-6 to TRBJ1-2; 8 nucleotides align to TRBD1. The CDR3 spans 16 residues. V was clipped by 6 bases and J by 5 bases; unmatched bases: 14. Germline values: CDR1 MNHNY, CDR2 SVGAGI (reference sequence). The CDR3 DNA reads as TGTGCCAGCAGCCAGACCCGCGGACAGGGCCGATATGGCTACACCTTC. It is translated as CASSQTRGQGRYGYTF.

The rearrangement joins TRBV29-1 to TRBJ2-1, with 9 bases fitting TRBD1. The CDR3 consists of 13 residues. Trimming took 4 bases from V and 7 from J; bases not matched to a gene: 5. From germline, CDR1 is SQVTM and CDR2 ANQGSEA. The CDR3 nucleotides are TGCAGCGTTGGTACAGGGGGCTGGAATGAGCAGTTCTTC. Protein product: CSVGTGGWNEQFF.